This TCR beta chain was profiled in a study of blood T cell repertoires in COVID-19. Looking at the study overall: In each case, the material was cDNA or gDNA derived from T cells, B-cell-depleted T cells, or PBMCs.

Authors' analysis steps: Scientists estimated how many nucleated cells there were by amplifying reference gene primers. The data were produced by immunoSEQ multiplex PCR, yet TCRdb's version contains in-frame clones alone and is incomplete. V and J calls and clone size follow that table, whereas D and trimming were derived from the DNA. The sample lists some 120,000 clones; 70% to 80% were seen once. The CDR3 loop spans 14 amino acids. Unmatched junction bases numbered 5, after V lost 6 bases and J lost 4 bases. Germline assignment: CDR1 MDHEN and CDR2 SYDVKM. This clonotype was obtained from a man aged 40-50 years with active or convalescent COVID-19. Sequencing used peripheral blood. The chain combines TRBV28 with TRBJ1-2; 10 nucleotides align to TRBD1. The CDR3 sequence is CASRLDRGFYGYTF. The CDR3 coding sequence is TGTGCCAGCAGGTTGGACAGGGGGTTCTATGGCTACACCTTC.